This T cell receptor (beta chain) was sequenced during a study of technical replicates of blood from a handful of donors. Measured with immunoSEQ multiplex PCR; TCRdb has only the in-frame clones, and not every one. This sample has about 83,000 clones, with around nine tenths found just once. Germline V gives CDR1 SGHNT, CDR2 YENEEA. Trimming pared 5 bases from V and 3 bases from J, leaving 22 bases between. The CDR3 contains 17 residues. V is TRBV11-3 and J is TRBJ1-1, with D tentatively TRBD1 (6 bases). Sample: T cells isolated from PBMCs. This TCR came from a human donor in good health. CDR3 sequence reads: CASSLGLQGEGDTEAFF. The CDR3 region has the DNA TGTGCCAGCAGCCTCGGACTTCAGGGCGAGGGGGACACTGAAGCTTTCTTT. Full variable domain (outside the CDR3, taken from reference TRBV11-3 and TRBJ1-1): EAGVVQSPRYKIIEKKQPVAFWCNPISGHNTLYWYLQNLGQGPELLIRYENEEAVDDSQLPKDRFSAERLKGVDSTLKIQPAELGDSAVYLCASSLGLQGEGDTEAFFGQGTRLTVV.